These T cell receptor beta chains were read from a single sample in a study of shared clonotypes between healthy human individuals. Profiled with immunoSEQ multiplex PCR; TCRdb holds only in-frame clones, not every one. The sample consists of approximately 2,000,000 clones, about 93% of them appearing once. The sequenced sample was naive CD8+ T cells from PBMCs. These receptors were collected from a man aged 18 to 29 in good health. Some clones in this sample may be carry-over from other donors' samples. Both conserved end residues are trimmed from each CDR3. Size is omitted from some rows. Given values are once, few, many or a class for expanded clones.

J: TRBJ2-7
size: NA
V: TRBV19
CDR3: ASSAPRDKYEQY

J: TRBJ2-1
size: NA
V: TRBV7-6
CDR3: ASSPGTTSYNEQF

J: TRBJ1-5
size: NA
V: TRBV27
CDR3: ASSSGQGRPNQPQH

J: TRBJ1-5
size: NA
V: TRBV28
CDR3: ASSFWGIAQPQH

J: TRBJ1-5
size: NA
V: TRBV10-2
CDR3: ASMGAFSHNQPQH

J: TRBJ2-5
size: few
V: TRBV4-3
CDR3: ASSQGWNLEETQY

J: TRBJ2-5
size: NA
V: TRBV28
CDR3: ASSLSGSEETQY

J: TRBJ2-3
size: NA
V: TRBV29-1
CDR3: SVTGQESTDTQY

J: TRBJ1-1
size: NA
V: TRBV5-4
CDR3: ASSPQTGGWGNTEAF

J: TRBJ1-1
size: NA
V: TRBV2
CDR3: ASSANADPEAF

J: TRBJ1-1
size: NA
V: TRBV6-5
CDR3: ASSTRGGRTEAF

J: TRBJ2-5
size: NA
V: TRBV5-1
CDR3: ASSDRDRGWVETQY

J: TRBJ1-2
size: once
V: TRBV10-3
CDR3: AISESEDPNYGYT

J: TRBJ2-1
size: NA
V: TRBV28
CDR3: ASSLMSRALYNEQF